This entry describes one TCR beta chain. The CDR3 has 16 amino acids. In germline, CDR1 is WSHSY, CDR2 SAAADI. Trimming removed 3 bases from V and 0 bases from J, with 13 bases in between. Data came from immunoSEQ multiplex PCR; TCRdb stores just in-frame clones and leaves some out. This sample has roughly 80,000 clones; 86% occur once, and the top ten carry roughly 2%. The sample comes from a study of blood T cell repertoires in COVID-19. This receptor was identified in an older woman with acute or convalescent COVID-19. What was sequenced was peripheral blood. The chain couples TRBV10-2 to TRBJ2-3, with a tentative D call TRBD2 (6 bases). The DNA for the CDR3 is TGCGCCAGCAGTGACCCCTCGAGCGGGAGCACAGATACGCAGTATTTT. Its protein is CASSDPSSGSTDTQYF.